The present T cell receptor beta chain was sequenced within a study of T cell responses to AZD1222 COVID-19 vaccine. Study results and caveats: Spike-wide coverage was observed for vaccine-associated CD4 TCRs, with dominant responses at 160-218 and 743-854. Spike-specific TCR breadth and depth grew following two AZD1222 doses. At study baseline, merely more than 5 AZD1222 recipients were seropositive. Reportedly, close to half of spike-specific TCRs are directed against unmutated variant regions.

Generated by immunoSEQ multiplex PCR, the TCRdb table keeps only in-frame clones and is missing some. The table shows just under 150,000 clones, with approximately 91% occurring only once. To note about this clone: Its antigen is not identified. The sample contains more than one DNA sequence encoding this CDR3.

The CDR3 loop spans 14 amino acids. Germline-derived CDR1 and CDR2 are KGHSH and LQKENI. Trimming took 2 bases from V and 1 from J, leaving 8 bases between them. The J gene is TRBJ1-1, the V gene TRBV18; weak D call: TRBD1 (5 bases). This TCR derives from an adult who received the MenACWY meningococcal vaccine as a control. Material: peripheral blood, obtained 28 days after the second dose of the MenACWY control vaccine. CDR3: CASSPGQGNTEAFF. The CDR3 bases are TGTGCCAGCTCACCAGGTCAGGGGAACACTGAAGCTTTCTTT.